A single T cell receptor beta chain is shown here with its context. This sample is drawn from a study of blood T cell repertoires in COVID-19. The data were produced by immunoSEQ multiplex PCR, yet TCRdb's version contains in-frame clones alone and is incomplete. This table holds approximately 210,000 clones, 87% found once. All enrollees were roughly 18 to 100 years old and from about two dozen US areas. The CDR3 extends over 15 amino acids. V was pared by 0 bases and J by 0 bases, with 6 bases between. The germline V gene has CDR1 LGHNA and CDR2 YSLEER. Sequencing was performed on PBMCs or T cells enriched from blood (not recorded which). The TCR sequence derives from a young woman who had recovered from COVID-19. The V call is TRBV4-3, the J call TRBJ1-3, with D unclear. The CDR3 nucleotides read TGCGCCAGCAGCCAAGATCACAGCTCTGGAAACACCATATATTTT. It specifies CASSQDHSSGNTIYF.